This T cell receptor (beta chain) was obtained from a study of neurological immune-mediated disorders (dated by TCRdb to about 2019). A note on the overall study: Of the 35 or so multiple sclerosis patients, about 31 had relapsing-remitting MS and 3 had secondary progressive MS. Longitudinal samples, technical triplicates and paired sorted CD4+ and CD8+ T-cell subsets, alongside PBMC samples, were included among the roughly 98 TCR-beta libraries. The cohort comprised 60 to 75 subjects: some 15 HAM/TSP patients, 34 multiple sclerosis patients and 20 or so healthy controls. Using UMI-based sequencing, the study compared peripheral blood TCR-beta repertoires from patients with HTLV-I-associated myelopathy (HAM/TSP), patients with multiple sclerosis, and healthy controls.

To synthesize cDNA, template-switch 5'RACE was performed with a primer carrying a 10-nucleotide random unique molecular identifier so that each TCR transcript was tagged. Each sequencing run produced over 180 million TCR-beta sequences covering 15-18 subjects. Total RNA was extracted with the RNeasy kit. Using the KAPA Real-time Library Amplification kit, TCR-beta VDJ regions were amplified with primers for the TCR constant region and the 5'RACE anchor. Sample indexes and Illumina adaptors were added in a first PCR, after which library yield was increased in a second PCR. After purification with Ampure beads, the TCR product of roughly 650 bp was size-selected on a 2% E-gel SizeSelection system. Library quality was checked on a Bioanalyzer, concentration was measured with Qubit, and libraries were quantified with the Kapa Library Quantification kit before pooling. Libraries were sequenced paired-end 2 x 150 bp on an Illumina HiSeq 2500. To increase sequence diversity, roughly 24-30% phiX was spiked into each library pool. Processing in the source paper ran as follows. Quality-filtered reads were processed with the UMI-based MiGEC pipeline, and over 85% of raw TCR sequences were removed by the MiGEC pipeline during error correction. IMGT germline references were used for alignment of VDJ genes, and clonotypes were defined by a unique CDR3 amino acid sequence together with V-J genes. Clonal expansion, Shannon diversity and CDR3 relatedness (CalcPairwiseDistances, ClusterSamples) were evaluated with VDJtools, and phylogenetic trees were built with CLCbio workbench. Clones with at least 8 unique UMIs were defined as expanded, with this threshold being based on coefficient-of-variation modelling across technical triplicates. Starting from the raw public reads, TCRdb applied fastp trimming at Q25, assembled clones with MiXCR and retained in-frame beta chains. Identical CDR3 protein sequences are pooled into one entry, listed with their most common genes and DNA. The V and J calls reflect TCRdb's pipeline rather than the authors' work. The sample table holds tens of thousands of distinct CDR3 sequences, of which around 3.5% were seen once. 2.5% to 3% of the sample is held by the ten biggest clonotypes.

For the unsorted PBMC libraries, 2 million PBMCs were stored in RNAlater at -80 degrees C until RNA extraction and were used to generate the libraries. The multiple sclerosis patients were enrolled in a US clinical protocol that evaluated disease progression with magnetic resonance imaging. Peripheral blood underwent Ficoll-Hypaque density gradient centrifugation to isolate PBMCs, which were then cryopreserved in liquid nitrogen. From its cysteine to its phenylalanine, the CDR3 spans 13 amino acids. The DNA shown is the 39-base CDR3, in frame from base 1. V loses 6 bases, J loses 4 bases, and the germline ends lie 12 bases apart. As encoded in the germline V gene, CDR1 is ENHRY while CDR2 is SYGVKD. Many counts were recorded for this clonotype. The antigen it binds to is not known. No base-level quality is on record; no much larger clone is a single base apart. On the study overall, not on this receptor specifically: In phylogenetic analysis, the repertoires of 18 of 34 MS patients grouped into a cluster of related CDR3 sequences, which suggests a possible signature at the repertoire level. Across subjects, expanded clones never shared an identical CDR3 amino acid sequence, which suggests that the TCR-beta repertoires in every group were private. No association of the MS cluster with clinical or MRI features was observed, and the need for larger cohorts was stated by the authors. The highest TCR clonal expansion was observed in HAM/TSP patients, whereas the lowest was observed in MS patients, even when compared with healthy controls.

Recombination connected TRBV10-3 to TRBJ1-1; TRBD1 might be the D gene, on 6 matching bases. The material sequenced was PBMCs. The receptor comes from a woman between 50 and 59 years old with multiple sclerosis. The DNA is as follows: TGTGCCATCAGCCGACAGGAGGGCACTGAAGCTTTCTTT. This is translated as CAISRQEGTEAFF.